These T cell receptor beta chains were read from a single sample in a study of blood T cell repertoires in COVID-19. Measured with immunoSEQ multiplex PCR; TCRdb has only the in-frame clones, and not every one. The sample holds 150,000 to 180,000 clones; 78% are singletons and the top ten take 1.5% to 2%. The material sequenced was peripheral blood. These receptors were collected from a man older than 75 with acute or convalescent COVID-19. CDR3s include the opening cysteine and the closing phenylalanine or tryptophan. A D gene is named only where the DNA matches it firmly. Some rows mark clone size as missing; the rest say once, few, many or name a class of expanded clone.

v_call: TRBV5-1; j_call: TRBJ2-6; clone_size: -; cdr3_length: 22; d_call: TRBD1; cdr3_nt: TGCGCCAGCAGCTTGGCAGGATACAGACCGGGACAGGGAGACTCTGGGGCCAACGTCCTGACTTTC; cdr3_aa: CASSLAGYRPGQGDSGANVLTF
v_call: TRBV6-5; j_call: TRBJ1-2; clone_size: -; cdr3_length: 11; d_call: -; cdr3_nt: TGTGCAGGAACTAGCAACTATGGCTACACCTTC; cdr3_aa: CAGTSNYGYTF
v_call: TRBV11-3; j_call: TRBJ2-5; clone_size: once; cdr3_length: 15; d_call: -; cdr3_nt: TGTGCCAGCAGCTTAGGAGGGGGGGCAGGAGAGACCCAGTACTTC; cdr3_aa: CASSLGGGAGETQYF
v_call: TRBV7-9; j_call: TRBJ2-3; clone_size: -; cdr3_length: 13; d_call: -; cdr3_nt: TGTGCCAGCAGCTTATCGAGAGTCGATACGCAGTATTTT; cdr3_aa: CASSLSRVDTQYF
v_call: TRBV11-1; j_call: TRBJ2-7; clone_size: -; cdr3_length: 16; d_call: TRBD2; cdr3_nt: TGTGCCAGCAGAGTCGGCGGCGGGGGGGCATCCTACGAGCAGTACTTC; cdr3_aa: CASRVGGGGASYEQYF
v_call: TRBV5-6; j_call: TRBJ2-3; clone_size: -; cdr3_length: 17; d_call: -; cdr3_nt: TGTGCCAGCAGCTCAACCCAGGACAGCTATAGCAATCAGCCCCAGTATTTT; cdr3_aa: CASSSTQDSYSNQPQYF
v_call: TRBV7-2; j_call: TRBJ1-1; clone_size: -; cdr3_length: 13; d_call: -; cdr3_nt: TGTGCCAGCAGCTTCAGGGAATCCTCTGAAGCTTTCTTT; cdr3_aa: CASSFRESSEAFF
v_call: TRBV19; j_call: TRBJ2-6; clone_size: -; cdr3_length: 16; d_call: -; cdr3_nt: TGTGCCAGTAGTACCCGCGGGGCCTCTGGGGCCAACGTCCTGACTTTC; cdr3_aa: CASSTRGASGANVLTF
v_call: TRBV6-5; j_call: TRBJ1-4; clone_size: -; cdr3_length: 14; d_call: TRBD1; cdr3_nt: TGTGCCAGCAGTTACGGAGGGGGCAGTGAAAAACTGTTTTTT; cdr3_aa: CASSYGGGSEKLFF
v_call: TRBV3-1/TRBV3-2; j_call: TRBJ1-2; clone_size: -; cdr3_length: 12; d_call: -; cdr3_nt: TGTGCCAGCAGCCAAGCGGGCTATGGCTACACCTTC; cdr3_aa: CASSQAGYGYTF
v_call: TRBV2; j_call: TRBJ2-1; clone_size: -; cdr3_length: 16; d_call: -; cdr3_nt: TGTGCCAGCAGTCTCCCGACAGGCCGCTCCTACAATGAGCAGTTCTTC; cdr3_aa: CASSLPTGRSYNEQFF
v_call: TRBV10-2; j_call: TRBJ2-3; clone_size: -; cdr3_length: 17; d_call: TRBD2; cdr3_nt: TGCGCCAGCAGAGACCCCGGACTAGCCCTTAGCACAGATACGCAGTATTTT; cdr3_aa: CASRDPGLALSTDTQYF
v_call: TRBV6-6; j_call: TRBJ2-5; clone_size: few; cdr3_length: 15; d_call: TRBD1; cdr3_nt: TGTGCCAGCAGTTATCCGGGACAGGGGGCGGAGACCCAGTACTTC; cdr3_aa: CASSYPGQGAETQYF
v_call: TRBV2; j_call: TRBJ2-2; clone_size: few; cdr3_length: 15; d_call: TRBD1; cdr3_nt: TGTGCCAGCAGTAAGACAGGGGGATCGTCCGGGGAGCTGTTTTTT; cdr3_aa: CASSKTGGSSGELFF
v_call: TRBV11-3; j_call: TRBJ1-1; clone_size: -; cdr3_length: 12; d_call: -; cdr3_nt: TGTGCCAGCAGCCCTGCGGGGCTTGAAGCTTTCTTT; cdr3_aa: CASSPAGLEAFF
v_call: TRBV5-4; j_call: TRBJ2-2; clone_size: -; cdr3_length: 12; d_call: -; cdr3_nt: TGTGCCAGCAGCCTACTAGCCGGGGAGCTGTTTTTT; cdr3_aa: CASSLLAGELFF
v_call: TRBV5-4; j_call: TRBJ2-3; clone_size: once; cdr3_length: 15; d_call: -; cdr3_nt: TGTGCCAGCAGCAAAACGAGCGGGAGCACAGATACGCAGTATTTT; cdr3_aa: CASSKTSGSTDTQYF
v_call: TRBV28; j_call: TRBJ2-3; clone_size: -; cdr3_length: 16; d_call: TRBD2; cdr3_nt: TGTGCCAGCAGTTTAGGGGGACTAGCGGGCACAGATACGCAGTATTTT; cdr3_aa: CASSLGGLAGTDTQYF
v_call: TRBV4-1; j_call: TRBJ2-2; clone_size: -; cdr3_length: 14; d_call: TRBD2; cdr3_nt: TGCGCCAGCTCGAGGACGGGGGGACCCGGGGAGCTGTTTTTT; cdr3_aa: CASSRTGGPGELFF
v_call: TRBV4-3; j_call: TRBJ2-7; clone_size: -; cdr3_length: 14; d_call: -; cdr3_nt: TGCGCCAGCAGCCAAGAACCAGGGGCCCACGAGCAGTACTTC; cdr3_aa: CASSQEPGAHEQYF
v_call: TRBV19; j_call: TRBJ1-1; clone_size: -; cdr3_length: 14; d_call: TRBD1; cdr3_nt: TGTGCCGTACATCCAGGGGGAATGGACACTGAAGCTTTCTTT; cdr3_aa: CAVHPGGMDTEAFF
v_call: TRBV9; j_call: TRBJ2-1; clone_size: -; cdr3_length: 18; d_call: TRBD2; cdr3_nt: TGTGCCAGCAGCCCGAGACTAGCGGGGGGGACAACCTACAATGAGCAGTTCTTC; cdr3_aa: CASSPRLAGGTTYNEQFF
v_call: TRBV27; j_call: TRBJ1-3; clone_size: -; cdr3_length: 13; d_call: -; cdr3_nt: TGTGCCAGCAGTATGACTCCTGGAAACACCATATATTTT; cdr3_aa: CASSMTPGNTIYF
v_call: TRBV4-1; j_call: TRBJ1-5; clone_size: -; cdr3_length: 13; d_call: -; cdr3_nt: TGCGCCAGCAGCCAGGGGGACATAAAGCCCCAGCATTTT; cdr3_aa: CASSQGDIKPQHF
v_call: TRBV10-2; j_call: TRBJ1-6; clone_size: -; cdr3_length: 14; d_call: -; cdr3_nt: TGCGCCAGCAGTGTCCGGCAGGGTAATTCACCCCTCCACTTT; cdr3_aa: CASSVRQGNSPLHF
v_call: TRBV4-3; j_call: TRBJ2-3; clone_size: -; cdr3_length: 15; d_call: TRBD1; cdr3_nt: TGCGCCAGCAGCCGGGGACAGCAAGGCACAGATACGCAGTATTTT; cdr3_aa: CASSRGQQGTDTQYF
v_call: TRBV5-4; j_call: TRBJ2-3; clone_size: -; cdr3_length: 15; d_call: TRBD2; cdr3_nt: TGTGCCAGCAGCTTGAGATTAGCGGGGGGGAATACGCAGTATTTT; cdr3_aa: CASSLRLAGGNTQYF
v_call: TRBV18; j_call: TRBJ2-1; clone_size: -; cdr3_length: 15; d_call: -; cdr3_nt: TGTGCCAGCTCACCACGGACAGGGACTACCAATGAGCAGTTCTTC; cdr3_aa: CASSPRTGTTNEQFF
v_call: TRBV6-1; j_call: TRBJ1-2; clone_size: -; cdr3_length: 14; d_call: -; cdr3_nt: TGTGCCAGCAGTAGGACTGTCTCTTCCTATGGCTACACCTTC; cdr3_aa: CASSRTVSSYGYTF
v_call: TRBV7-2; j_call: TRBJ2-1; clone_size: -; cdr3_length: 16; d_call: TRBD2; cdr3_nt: TGTGCCAGCAGCTTAGGGGTAGCGGGGATCTACAATGAGCAGTTCTTC; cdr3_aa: CASSLGVAGIYNEQFF
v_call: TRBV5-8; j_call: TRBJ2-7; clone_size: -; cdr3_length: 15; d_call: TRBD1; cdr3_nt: TGTGCCAGCAGTAAACAGGGGGACGGCTCCTACGAGCAGTACTTC; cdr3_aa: CASSKQGDGSYEQYF
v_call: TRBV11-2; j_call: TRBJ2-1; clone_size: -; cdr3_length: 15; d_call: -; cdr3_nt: TGTGCCAGCAGCTTTCGGACTTCTACCTACAATGAGCAGTTCTTC; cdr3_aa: CASSFRTSTYNEQFF
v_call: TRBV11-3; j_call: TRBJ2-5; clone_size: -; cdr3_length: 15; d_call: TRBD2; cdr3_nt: TGTGCCAGCAGCTTAGGCCTAGCGGGCCAAGAGACCCAGTACTTC; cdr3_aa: CASSLGLAGQETQYF
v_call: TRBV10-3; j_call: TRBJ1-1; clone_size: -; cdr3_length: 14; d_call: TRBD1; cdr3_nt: TGTGCCATCAGGTCACAGGGGGATGGCACTGAAGCTTTCTTT; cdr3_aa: CAIRSQGDGTEAFF
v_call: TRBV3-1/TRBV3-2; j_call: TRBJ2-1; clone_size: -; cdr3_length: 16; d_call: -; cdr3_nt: TGTGCCAGCAGCCACTTGACACCTGGCGGGTACAATGAGCAGTTCTTC; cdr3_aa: CASSHLTPGGYNEQFF
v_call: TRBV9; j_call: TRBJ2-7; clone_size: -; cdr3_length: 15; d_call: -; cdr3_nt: TGTGCCAGCAGCGTAGGCGGGGATCGCTCCTACGAGCAGTACTTC; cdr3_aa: CASSVGGDRSYEQYF
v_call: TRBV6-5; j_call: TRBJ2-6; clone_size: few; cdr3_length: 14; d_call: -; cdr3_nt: TGTGCCAGCTCCGACAGGCCCGGGGCCAACGTCCTGACTTTC; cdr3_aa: CASSDRPGANVLTF
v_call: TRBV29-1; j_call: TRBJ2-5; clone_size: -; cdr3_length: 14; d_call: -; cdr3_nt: TGCAGCGTTGAGGTGATGGAGGACCAAGAGACCCAGTACTTC; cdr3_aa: CSVEVMEDQETQYF
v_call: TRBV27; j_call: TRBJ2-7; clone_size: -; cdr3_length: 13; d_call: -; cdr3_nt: TGTGCCAGCAGTACCCCTTACGGCGGGGAGCAGTACTTC; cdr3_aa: CASSTPYGGEQYF
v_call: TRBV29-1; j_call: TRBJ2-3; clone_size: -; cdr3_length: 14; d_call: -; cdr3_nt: TGCAGCGTTGAAAGTTACTCCCGCACAGATACGCAGTATTTT; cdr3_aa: CSVESYSRTDTQYF
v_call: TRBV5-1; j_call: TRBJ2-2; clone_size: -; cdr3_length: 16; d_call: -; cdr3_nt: TGCGCCAGCAGCATACGTACAACGTCGAACACCGGGGAGCTGTTTTTT; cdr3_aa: CASSIRTTSNTGELFF
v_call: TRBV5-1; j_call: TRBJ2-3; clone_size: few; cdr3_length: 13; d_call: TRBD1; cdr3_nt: TGCGCCAGCAGCCGACAGGGGGCAGATACGCAGTATTTT; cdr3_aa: CASSRQGADTQYF
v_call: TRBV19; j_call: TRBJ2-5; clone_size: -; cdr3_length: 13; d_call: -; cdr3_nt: TGTGCCAGTAGTATCCAGATACAAGAGACCCAGTACTTC; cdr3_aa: CASSIQIQETQYF
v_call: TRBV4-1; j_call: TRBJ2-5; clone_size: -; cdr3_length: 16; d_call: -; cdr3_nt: TGCGCCAGCAGCCAAGGGTGGGGCCAGTCCCCAGAGACCCAGTACTTC; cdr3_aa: CASSQGWGQSPETQYF
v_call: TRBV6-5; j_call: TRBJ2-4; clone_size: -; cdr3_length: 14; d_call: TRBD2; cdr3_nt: TGTGCCAGCAGTCCACTAGCGGGGAGCGGCATTCAGTACTTC; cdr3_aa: CASSPLAGSGIQYF
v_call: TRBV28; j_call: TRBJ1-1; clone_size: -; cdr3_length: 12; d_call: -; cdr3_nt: TGTGCCAGCAGTCCTTACTGGACTGAAGCTTTCTTT; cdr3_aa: CASSPYWTEAFF
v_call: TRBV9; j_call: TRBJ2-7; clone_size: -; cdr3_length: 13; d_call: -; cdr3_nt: TGTGCCAGCAACGGAGGGGGCCCCTACGAGCAGTACTTC; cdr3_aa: CASNGGGPYEQYF
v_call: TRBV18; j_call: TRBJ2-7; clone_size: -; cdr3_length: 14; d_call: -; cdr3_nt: TGTGCCAGCTCACCACCGGAGGCTTCCTACGAGCAGTACTTC; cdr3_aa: CASSPPEASYEQYF
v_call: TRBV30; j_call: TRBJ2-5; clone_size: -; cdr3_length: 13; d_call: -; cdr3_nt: TGTGCCTGGAGGGAGGGGGCGTGGGAGACCCAGTACTTC; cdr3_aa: CAWREGAWETQYF
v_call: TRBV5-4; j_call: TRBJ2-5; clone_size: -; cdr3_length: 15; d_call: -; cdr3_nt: TGTGCCAGCAGCTCTAGTACGAACTACCAAGAGACCCAGTACTTC; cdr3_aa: CASSSSTNYQETQYF
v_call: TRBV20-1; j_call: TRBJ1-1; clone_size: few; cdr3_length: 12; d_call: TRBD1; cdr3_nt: TGCAGTGCTAGTGGACAGGGGACTGAAGCTTTCTTT; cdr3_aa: CSASGQGTEAFF
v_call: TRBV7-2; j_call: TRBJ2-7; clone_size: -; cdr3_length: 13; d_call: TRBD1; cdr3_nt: TGTGCCAGCAGCTTGACAGGGGGCTACGAGCAGTACTTC; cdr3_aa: CASSLTGGYEQYF
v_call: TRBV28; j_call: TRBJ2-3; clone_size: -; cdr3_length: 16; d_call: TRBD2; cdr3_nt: TGTGCCAGCAGTTTCGGGGGGGTCGCTAGCACAGATACGCAGTATTTT; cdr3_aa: CASSFGGVASTDTQYF
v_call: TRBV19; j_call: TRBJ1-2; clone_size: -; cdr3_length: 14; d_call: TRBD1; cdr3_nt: TGTGCCAGTACCTTCCGGACAGGGGCGGATGGCTACACCTTC; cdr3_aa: CASTFRTGADGYTF
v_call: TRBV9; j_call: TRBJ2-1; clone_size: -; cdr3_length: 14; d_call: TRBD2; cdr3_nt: TGTGCCAGCAGCCTTAGCGGGGGCTACAATGAGCAGTTCTTC; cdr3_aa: CASSLSGGYNEQFF
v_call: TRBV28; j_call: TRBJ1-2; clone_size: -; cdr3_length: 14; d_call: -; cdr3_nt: TGTGCCAGCAGTTTAGATGACCTACGGGGTGGCTACACCTTC; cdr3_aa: CASSLDDLRGGYTF
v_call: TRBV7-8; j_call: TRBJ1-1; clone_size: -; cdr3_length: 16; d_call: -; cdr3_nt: TGTGCCAGCAGCTTAGACTCCAGGGCAATGAACACTGAAGCTTTCTTT; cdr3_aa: CASSLDSRAMNTEAFF
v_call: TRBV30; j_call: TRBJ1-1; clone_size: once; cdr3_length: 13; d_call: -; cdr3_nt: TGTGCCTGGGACAGGCGATTGAACACTGAAGCTTTCTTT; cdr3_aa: CAWDRRLNTEAFF
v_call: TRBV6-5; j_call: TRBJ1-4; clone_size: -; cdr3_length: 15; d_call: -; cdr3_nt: TGTGCCAGCAGCAGCCTGGGAGGGGTTAATGAAAAACTGTTTTTT; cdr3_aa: CASSSLGGVNEKLFF
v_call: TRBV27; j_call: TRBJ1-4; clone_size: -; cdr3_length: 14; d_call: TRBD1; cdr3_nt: TGTGCCAGCAGTACAGGGGCAACTAATGAAAAACTGTTTTTT; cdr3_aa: CASSTGATNEKLFF